This T cell receptor (beta chain) was recorded in a study of regulatory T cells in long-lasting Graves disease. Study outcomes and limitations: Sharing of public clonotypes was greater in persistent patients (around 3,000) than in new patients (more than 900). Segments TRBV28, TRBJ1-2 and TRBJ2-5 showed preferential usage in persistent disease. Exclusively peripheral blood, rather than thyroid tissue, was studied.

Time point reported: newly diagnosed GD, antithyroid drugs for less than 3 months. PBMC RNA was the source of the TCR library. Graves' disease diagnosis was established per American Thyroid Association guidelines. To note about this clonotype: The antigen remains unidentified.

The TCR beta library used iRepertoire HTBI primers with Arm-PCR amplification of CDR3. In TCRdb, the multiplex PCR reads were re-called with MiXCR into one record per CDR3 protein. The sample contains 200,000 to 250,000 distinct CDR3 sequences, around 20% of which appear only once. Per the germline V gene, CDR1 is LGHDT and CDR2 is YNNKEL (reference sequence). The CDR3 runs 18 residues. V lost 0 bases and J lost 3; bases outside the gene matches: 10. The receptor was isolated from a female donor with Graves disease. The V and J genes are TRBV3-1 and TRBJ2-1; 8 bases agree with TRBD2. Sequencing used peripheral blood mononuclear cells (PBMCs), obtained at new diagnosis, from a patient treated with antithyroid drugs. CDR3 amino acids: CASSQEGWGSGGYNEQFF. The DNA of the CDR3 is TGTGCCAGCAGCCAAGAGGGGTGGGGGAGCGGGGGCTACAATGAGCAGTTCTTC.